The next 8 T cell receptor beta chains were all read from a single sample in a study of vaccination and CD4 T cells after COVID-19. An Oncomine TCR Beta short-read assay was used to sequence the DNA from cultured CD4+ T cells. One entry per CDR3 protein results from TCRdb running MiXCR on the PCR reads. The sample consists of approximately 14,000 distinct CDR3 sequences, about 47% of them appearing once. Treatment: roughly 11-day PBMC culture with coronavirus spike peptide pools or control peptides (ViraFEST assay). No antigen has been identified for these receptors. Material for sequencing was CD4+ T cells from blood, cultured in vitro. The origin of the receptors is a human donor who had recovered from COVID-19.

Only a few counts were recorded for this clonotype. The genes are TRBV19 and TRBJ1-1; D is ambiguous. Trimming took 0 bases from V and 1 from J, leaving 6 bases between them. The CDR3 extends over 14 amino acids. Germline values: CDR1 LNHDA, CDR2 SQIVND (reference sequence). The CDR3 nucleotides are TGTGCCAGTAGTATAGAGGGCCAGAACACTGAAGCTTTCTTT. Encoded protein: CASSIEGQNTEAFF.

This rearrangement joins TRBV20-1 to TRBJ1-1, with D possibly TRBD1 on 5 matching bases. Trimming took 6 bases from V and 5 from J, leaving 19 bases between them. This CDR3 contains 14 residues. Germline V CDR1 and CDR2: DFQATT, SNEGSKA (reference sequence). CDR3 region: CSARRQKWGTEAFF. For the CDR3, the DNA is TGCAGTGCGCGACGACAGAAATGGGGAACTGAAGCTTTCTTT.

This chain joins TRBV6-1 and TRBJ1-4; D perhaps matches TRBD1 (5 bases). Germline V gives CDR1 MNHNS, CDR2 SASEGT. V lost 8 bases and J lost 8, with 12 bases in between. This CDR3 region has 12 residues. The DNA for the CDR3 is TGTGCCAGCCAAGGGGTGGGAGAAAAACTGTTTTTT. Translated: CASQGVGEKLFF.

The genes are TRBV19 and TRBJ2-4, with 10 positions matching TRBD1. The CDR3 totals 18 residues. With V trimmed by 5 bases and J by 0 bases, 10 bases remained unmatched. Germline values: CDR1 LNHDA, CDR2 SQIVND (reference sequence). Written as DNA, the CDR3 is TGTGCCAGTAGTTATCGGACAGGGGGTACGCTAGCCAAAAACATTCAGTACTTC. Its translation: CASSYRTGGTLAKNIQYF. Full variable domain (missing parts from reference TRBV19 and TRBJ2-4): DGGITQSPKYLFRKEGQNVTLSCEQNLNHDAMYWYRQDPGQGLRLIYYSQIVNDFQKGDIAEGYSVSREKKESFPLTVTSAQKNPTAFYLCASSYRTGGTLAKNIQYFGAGTRLSVL.

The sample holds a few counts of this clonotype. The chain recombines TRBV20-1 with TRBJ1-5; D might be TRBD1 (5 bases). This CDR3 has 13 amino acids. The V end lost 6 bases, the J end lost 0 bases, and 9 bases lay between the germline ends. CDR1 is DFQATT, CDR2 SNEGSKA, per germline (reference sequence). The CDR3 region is CSAGGYSNQPQHF. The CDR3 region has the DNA TGCAGTGCGGGGGGATATAGCAATCAGCCCCAGCATTTT.

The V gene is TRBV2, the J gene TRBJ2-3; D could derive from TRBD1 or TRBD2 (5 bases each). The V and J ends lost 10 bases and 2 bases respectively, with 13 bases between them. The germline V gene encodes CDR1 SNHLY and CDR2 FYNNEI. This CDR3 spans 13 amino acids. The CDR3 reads CATQEGLTDTQYF. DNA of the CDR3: TGTGCCACCCAAGAGGGGCTCACAGATACGCAGTATTTT.

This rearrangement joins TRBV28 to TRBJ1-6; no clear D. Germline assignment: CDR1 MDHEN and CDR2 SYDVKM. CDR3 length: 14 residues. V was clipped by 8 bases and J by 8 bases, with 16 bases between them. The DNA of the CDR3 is TGTGCCAGCGGATCGACTGGGTGGCATTCACCCCTCCACTTT. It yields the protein CASGSTGWHSPLHF. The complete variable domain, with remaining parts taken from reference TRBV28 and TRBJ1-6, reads DVKVTQSSRYLVKRTGEKVFLECVQDMDHENMFWYRQDPGLGLRLIYFSYDVKMKEKGDIPEGYSVSREKKERFSLILESASTNQTSMYLCASGSTGWHSPLHFGNGTRLTVT.

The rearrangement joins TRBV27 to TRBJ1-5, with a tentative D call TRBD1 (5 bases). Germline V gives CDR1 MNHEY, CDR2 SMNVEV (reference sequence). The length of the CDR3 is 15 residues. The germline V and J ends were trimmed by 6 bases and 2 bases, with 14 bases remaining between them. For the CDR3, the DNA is TGTGCCAGCAGCTCCCTGGGGGGGGGCAATCAGCCCCAGCATTTT. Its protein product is CASSSLGGGNQPQHF.